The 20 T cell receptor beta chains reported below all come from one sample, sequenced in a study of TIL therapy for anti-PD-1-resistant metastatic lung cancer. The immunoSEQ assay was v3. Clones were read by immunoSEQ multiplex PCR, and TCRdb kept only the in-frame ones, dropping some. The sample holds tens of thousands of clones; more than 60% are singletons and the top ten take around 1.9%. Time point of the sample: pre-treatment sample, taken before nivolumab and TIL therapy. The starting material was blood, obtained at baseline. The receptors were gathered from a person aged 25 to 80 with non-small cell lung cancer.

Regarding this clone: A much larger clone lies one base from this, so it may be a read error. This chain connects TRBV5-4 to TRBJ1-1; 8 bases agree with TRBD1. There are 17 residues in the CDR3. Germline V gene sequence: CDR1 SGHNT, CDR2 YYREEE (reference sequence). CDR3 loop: CASRGLTGVRGSGETFF. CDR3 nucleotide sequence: TGTGCCAGCAGGGGGTTGACAGGGGTAAGGGGATCGGGTGAAACTTTCTTT.

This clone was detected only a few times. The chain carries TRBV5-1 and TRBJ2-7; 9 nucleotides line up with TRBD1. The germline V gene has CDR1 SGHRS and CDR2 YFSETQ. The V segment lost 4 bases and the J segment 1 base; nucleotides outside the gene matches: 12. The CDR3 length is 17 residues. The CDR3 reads CASSTGQGFGLSYEQYF. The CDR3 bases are TGCGCCAGCAGCACGGGACAGGGATTCGGCCTTTCCTACGAGCAGTACTTC.

In nucleotides, the CDR3 is TGTGCCAGTAGCCCGACAGTGAACACTGAAGCTTTCTTT. This encodes CASSPTVNTEAFF. The genes are TRBV19 and TRBJ1-1; weak D call: TRBD1 (5 bases). The CDR3 length is 13 residues. V lost 6 bases, J lost 0 bases, and 8 bases lay in between. In germline, CDR1 is LNHDA, CDR2 SQIVND (reference sequence).

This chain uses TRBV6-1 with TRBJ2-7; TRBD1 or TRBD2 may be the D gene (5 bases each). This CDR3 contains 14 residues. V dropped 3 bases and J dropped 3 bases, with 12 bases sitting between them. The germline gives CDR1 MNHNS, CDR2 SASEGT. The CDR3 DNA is TGTGCCAGCAGTGATTGGGACCAGATCTACGAGCAGTACTTC. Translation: CASSDWDQIYEQYF.

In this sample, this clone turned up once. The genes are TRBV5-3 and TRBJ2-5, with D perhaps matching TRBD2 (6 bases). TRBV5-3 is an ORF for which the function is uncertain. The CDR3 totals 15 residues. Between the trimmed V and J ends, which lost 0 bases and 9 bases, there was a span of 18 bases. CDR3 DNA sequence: TGTGCCAGAAGCTTGGTGCTAGCGAGTCCCCTCGCCCAGTACTTC. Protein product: CARSLVLASPLAQYF.

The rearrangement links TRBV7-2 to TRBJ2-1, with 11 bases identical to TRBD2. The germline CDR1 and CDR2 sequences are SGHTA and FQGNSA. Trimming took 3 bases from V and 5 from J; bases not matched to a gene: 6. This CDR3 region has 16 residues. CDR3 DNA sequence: TGTGCCAGCAGCTTTTGGGGGACTAGCGGAAACAATGAGCAGTTCTTC. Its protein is CASSFWGTSGNNEQFF.

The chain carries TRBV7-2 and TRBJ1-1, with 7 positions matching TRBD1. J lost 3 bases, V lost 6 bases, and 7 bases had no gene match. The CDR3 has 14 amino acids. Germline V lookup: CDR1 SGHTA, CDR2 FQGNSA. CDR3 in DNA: TGTGCCAGCAGGAAACAGGGGAGAGACACTGAAGCTTTCTTT. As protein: CASRKQGRDTEAFF.

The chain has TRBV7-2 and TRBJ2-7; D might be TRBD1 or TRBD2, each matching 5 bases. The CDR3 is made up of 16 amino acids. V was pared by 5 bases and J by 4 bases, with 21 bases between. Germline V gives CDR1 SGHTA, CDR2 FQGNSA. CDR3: CASSQVSDGGIYEQYF. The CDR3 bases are TGTGCCAGCAGCCAAGTTAGCGATGGGGGTATATACGAGCAGTACTTC.

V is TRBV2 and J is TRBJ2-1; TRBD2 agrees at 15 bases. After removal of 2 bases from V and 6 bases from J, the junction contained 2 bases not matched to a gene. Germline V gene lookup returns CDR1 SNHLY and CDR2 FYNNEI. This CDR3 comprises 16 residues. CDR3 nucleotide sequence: TGTGCCAGCAGTGAATGGGGACTAGCGGGAGGCAATGAGCAGTTCTTC. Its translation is CASSEWGLAGGNEQFF.

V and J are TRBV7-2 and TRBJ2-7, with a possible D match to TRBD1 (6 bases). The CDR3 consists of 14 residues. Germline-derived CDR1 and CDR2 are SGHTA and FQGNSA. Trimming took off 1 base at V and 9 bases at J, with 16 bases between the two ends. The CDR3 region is CASSLGRDRTGQYF. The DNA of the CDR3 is TGTGCCAGCAGCTTAGGCCGAGACAGGACGGGGCAGTACTTC.

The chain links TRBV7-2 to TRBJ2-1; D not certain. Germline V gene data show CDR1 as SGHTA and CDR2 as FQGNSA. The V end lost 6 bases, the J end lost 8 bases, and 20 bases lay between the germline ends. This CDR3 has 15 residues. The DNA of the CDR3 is TGTGCCAGCAGTAAGGACGTCCAACCTGGGCATGAGCAGTTCTTC. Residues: CASSKDVQPGHEQFF.

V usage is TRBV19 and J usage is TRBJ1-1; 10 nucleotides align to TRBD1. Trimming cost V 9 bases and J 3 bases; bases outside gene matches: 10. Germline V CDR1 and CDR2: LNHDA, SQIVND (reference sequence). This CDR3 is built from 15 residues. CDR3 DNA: TGTGCCAGCAGCCCGGGACAGGGGTGGTACACTGAAGCTTTCTTT. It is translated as CASSPGQGWYTEAFF.

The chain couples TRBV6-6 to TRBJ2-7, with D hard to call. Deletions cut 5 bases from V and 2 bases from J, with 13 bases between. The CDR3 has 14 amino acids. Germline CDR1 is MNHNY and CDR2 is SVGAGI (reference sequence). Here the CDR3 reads CASSTHFPTYEQYF. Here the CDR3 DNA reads TGTGCCAGCAGTACCCATTTTCCGACCTACGAGCAGTACTTC.

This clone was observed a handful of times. CDR3 DNA: TGTGCCAGTAGTTCGACTAGTCACACCGGGGAGCTGTTTTTT. It specifies CASSSTSHTGELFF. V usage is TRBV19 and J usage is TRBJ2-2; maybe TRBD2 (6 bases). The V gene's germline CDR1 is LNHDA and CDR2 SQIVND (reference sequence). Deletions cut 5 bases from V and 3 bases from J, with 10 bases between. The CDR3 spans 14 residues.

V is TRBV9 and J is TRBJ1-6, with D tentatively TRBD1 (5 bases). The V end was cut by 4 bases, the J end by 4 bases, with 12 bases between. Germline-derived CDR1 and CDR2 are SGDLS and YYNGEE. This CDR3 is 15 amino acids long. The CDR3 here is CASSPPGTYNSPLHF. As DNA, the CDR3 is TGTGCCAGCAGCCCCCCAGGGACTTATAATTCACCCCTCCACTTT.

Here the CDR3 reads CASSALHSVSTYNEQFF. For the CDR3, the DNA is TGTGCCAGCAGCGCCTTACATAGCGTCTCAACCTACAATGAGCAGTTCTTC. The chain recombines TRBV9 with TRBJ2-1; tentatively, D is TRBD2 (5 bases). Germline CDR1 SGDLS, CDR2 YYNGEE. Trimming stripped 3 bases from V and 2 bases from J, with 18 bases between. The CDR3 contains 17 residues.

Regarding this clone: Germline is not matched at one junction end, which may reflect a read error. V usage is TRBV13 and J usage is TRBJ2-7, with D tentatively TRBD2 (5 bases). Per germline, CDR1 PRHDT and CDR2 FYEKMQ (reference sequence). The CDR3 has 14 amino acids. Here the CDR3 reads CASSLGGLSYEQYF. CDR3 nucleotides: TGTGCCAGCAGCCTAGGTGGACTTTCCTACGAGCAGTACTTC.

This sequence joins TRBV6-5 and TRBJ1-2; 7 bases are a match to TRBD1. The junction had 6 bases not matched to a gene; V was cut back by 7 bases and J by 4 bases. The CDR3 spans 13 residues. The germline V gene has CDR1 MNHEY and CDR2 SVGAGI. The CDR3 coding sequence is TGTGCCAGCAAACCACAGGGGTTCTATGGCTACACCTTC. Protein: CASKPQGFYGYTF.

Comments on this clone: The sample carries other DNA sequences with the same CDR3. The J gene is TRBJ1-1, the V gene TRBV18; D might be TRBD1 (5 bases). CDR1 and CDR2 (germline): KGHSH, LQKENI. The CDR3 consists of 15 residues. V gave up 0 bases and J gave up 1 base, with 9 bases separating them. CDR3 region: CASSPPSRGNTEAFF. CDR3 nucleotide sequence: TGTGCCAGCTCACCACCATCGAGGGGGAACACTGAAGCTTTCTTT.

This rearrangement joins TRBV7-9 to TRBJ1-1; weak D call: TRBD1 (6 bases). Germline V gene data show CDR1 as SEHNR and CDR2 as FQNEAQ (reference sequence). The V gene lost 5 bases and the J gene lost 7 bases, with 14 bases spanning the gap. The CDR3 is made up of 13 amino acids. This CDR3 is CASSHTRQVEAFF. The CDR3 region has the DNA TGTGCCAGCAGCCACACGCGACAGGTTGAAGCTTTCTTT.